This T cell receptor (beta chain) originates from a study of T cells after yellow fever vaccination. Looking at the study overall: In the case of low-cell-number fractions, SMART-Seq v4 Ultra Low Input was used for preparation. Overall study findings and caveats: Across the CD4 and CD8 compartments, a small share of clonotypes was present in both.

The authors made TCR cDNA by 5'RACE template switching, adding a universal primer site and UMIs. Each CDR3 protein is one row after TCRdb ran MiXCR on the 5' RACE reads. The sample records more than 95,000 distinct CDR3 sequences, 8.9% being singletons. Comments on this clonotype: Its antigen is unknown.

The CDR3 sequence is 12 residues long. Trimming shortened V by 6 bases and J by 6 bases, and 9 bases separated the two germline ends. The chain carries TRBV12-3 or TRBV12-4 and TRBJ2-1; no reliable D call. This receptor was taken from a man younger than 35 who received the YFV17D yellow fever vaccine. Specimen: CD8+ T cells sorted from PBMCs, collected on the day of the yellow fever booster vaccination. DNA of the CDR3: TGTGCCAGCAGGGGGTGGGGCAATGAGCAGTTCTTC. It encodes CASRGWGNEQFF.